The 21 T cell receptor beta chains below all came from one sample that was sequenced in a study of cytotoxic CD8 clonotypes in ibrutinib-treated CLL. Assay used: immunoSEQ multiplex PCR; TCRdb lists only in-frame clones, some missing. This sample has about 140,000 clones; more than 75% occur once, and the top ten carry 7.6%. Sample: PBMCs, taken after 36 months of ibrutinib treatment. Receptors originate from a human donor with chronic lymphocytic leukemia.

This chain links TRBV5-8 with TRBJ1-6; D is undetermined. There are 14 residues in the CDR3. The germline gives CDR1 SGHTS, CDR2 YDEGEE. Deletions cut 6 bases from V and 7 bases from J, with 14 bases between. DNA of the CDR3: TGTGCCAGCAACACTCTAAGGTCGAATTCACCCCTCCACTTT. Protein: CASNTLRSNSPLHF.

This clone was counted between two and nine times. This sequence joins TRBV6-5 and TRBJ1-2; D not certain. Germline loops: CDR1 MNHEY, CDR2 SVGAGI. The V end lost 4 bases, the J end lost 0 bases, and 6 bases lay between the germline ends. The CDR3 loop spans 13 amino acids. For the CDR3, the DNA is TGTGCCAGCAGTTCAGGAGCTAACTATGGCTACACCTTC. It yields the protein CASSSGANYGYTF.

The chain links TRBV6-5 to TRBJ2-2; 8 bases map to TRBD2. The ends lost 2 bases at V and 6 bases at J; junction bases unmatched: 5. Germline V CDR1 and CDR2: MNHEY, SVGAGI. CDR3 length equals 15 residues. This chain's CDR3 is CASSYVAGGSGELFF. The CDR3, as DNA: TGTGCCAGCAGTTACGTTGCGGGAGGCTCCGGGGAGCTGTTTTTT.

This rearrangement joins TRBV6-6 to TRBJ1-2; TRBD1 aligns across 12 bases. The CDR3 loop spans 14 amino acids. Germline values: CDR1 MNHNY, CDR2 SVGAGI (reference sequence). Unmatched junction bases numbered 3, after V lost 6 bases and J lost 4 bases. This CDR3 is CASSRDRGPYGYTF. CDR3 in DNA: TGTGCCAGCAGCCGGGACAGGGGGCCCTATGGCTACACCTTC.

This sequence joins TRBV5-1 and TRBJ2-2; a weak D match, TRBD1 (5 bases). The germline V gene has CDR1 SGHRS and CDR2 YFSETQ. The CDR3 sequence is 15 residues long. V was clipped by 2 bases and J by 4 bases, with 12 bases between them. CDR3 sequence: CASSFGASGTGELFF. CDR3 coding DNA: TGCGCCAGCAGCTTTGGGGCCTCGGGCACCGGGGAGCTGTTTTTT.

V and J are TRBV5-8 and TRBJ1-4; D not resolved. This CDR3 spans 16 amino acids. V lost 3 bases to trimming and J lost 4 bases, with 16 bases between them. Germline V lookup: CDR1 SGHTS, CDR2 YDEGEE. CDR3 bases: TGTGCCAGCAGCTCCGAAACTAACACGGGTAATGAAAAACTGTTTTTT. Its translation: CASSSETNTGNEKLFF.

Details on this clone: Other nucleotide sequences from this sample produce the same CDR3. The rearrangement uses TRBV5-1 and TRBJ2-1; 10 bases line up with TRBD1. CDR3 length: 15 amino acids. The J segment lost 8 bases and the V segment lost 0 bases, leaving 5 bases of the junction unmatched. Germline-derived CDR1 and CDR2 are SGHRS and YFSETQ. CDR3 sequence reads: CASSLGQGAGDEQFF. CDR3 sequence (DNA): TGCGCCAGCAGCTTGGGACAGGGGGCAGGGGATGAGCAGTTCTTC.

The chain couples TRBV10-3 to TRBJ2-1; 10 positions agree with TRBD1. The CDR3 contains 16 residues. V was clipped by 0 bases and J by 4 bases; unmatched bases: 3. CDR1 ENHRY and CDR2 SYGVKD come from the germline V gene. The CDR3 is CAISESKDRGYNEQFF. The DNA of the CDR3 is TGTGCCATCAGTGAGTCGAAGGACAGGGGGTACAATGAGCAGTTCTTC.

In this sample, this clone turned up once. The J gene is TRBJ1-5, the V gene TRBV18; D call uncertain. This CDR3 is built from 14 residues. V was trimmed by 3 bases and J by 6 bases, leaving 12 bases between them. The germline V gene has CDR1 KGHSH and CDR2 LQKENI. Here the CDR3 reads CASSPPMGGQPQHF. For the CDR3, the DNA is TGTGCCAGCTCACCTCCGATGGGAGGTCAGCCCCAGCATTTT.

As regards this clone: One end of the junction varies from germline; a read error may be responsible. This chain links TRBV6-1 with TRBJ1-4; D gene unclear. This CDR3 has 11 amino acids. CDR1 and CDR2 from the germline V gene are MNHNS and SASEGT. CDR3 sequence (DNA): TGTGCCATCAGTGTGGGAGAAAAACTGTTTTTT. It specifies CAISVGEKLFF.

DNA of the CDR3: TGTGCCAGCAGTCCTGGGGCAACTTACGAGCAGTACTTC. It yields the protein CASSPGATYEQYF. The chain carries TRBV6-1 and TRBJ2-7; D possibly corresponds to TRBD1 (5 bases). The V end lost 5 bases, the J end lost 4 bases, and 12 bases lay between the germline ends. The germline gives CDR1 MNHNS, CDR2 SASEGT. This CDR3 contains 13 residues.

The J gene is TRBJ1-1, the V gene TRBV19, with 9 nucleotides matching TRBD1. The CDR3 runs to 15 residues. Germline V lookup: CDR1 LNHDA, CDR2 SQIVND (reference sequence). J lost 0 bases, V lost 3 bases, and 2 bases had no gene match. The CDR3 region has the DNA TGTGCCAGTAGTATGGGGACAGGGATGAACACTGAAGCTTTCTTT. Its protein is CASSMGTGMNTEAFF.

This rearrangement joins TRBV10-2 to TRBJ2-7, with 7 bases fitting TRBD2. This CDR3 comprises 14 residues. The V gene end was trimmed by 4 bases and the J gene end by 3 bases; junction bases not matched to a gene: 6. Germline V gene lookup returns CDR1 WSHSY and CDR2 SAAADI. Written as DNA, the CDR3 is TGCGCCAGCAGTGTGGGTCAGCGGGGCTACGAGCAGTACTTC. It yields the protein CASSVGQRGYEQYF.

The chain employs TRBV5-3 and TRBJ2-5; unclear D gene. TRBV5-3 counts as an open reading frame of uncertain function. V lost 8 bases and J 0 bases, leaving 11 bases between the germline ends. The CDR3 contains 13 residues. In DNA, the CDR3 is TGTGCCAGCGGCATTGTCCACCAAGAGACCCAGTACTTC. Amino acids: CASGIVHQETQYF.

This clone appeared a few times. The chain couples TRBV6-5 to TRBJ1-2; D perhaps matches TRBD1 (5 bases). This CDR3 has 11 residues. V lost 8 bases, J lost 8 bases, and 12 bases lay in between. Per the germline V gene, CDR1 is MNHEY and CDR2 is SVGAGI. CDR3 region: CASGRGRGYTF. The DNA of the CDR3 is TGTGCCAGCGGACGGGGCCGAGGCTACACCTTC.

This clone was counted only a few times. The V gene is TRBV2, the J gene TRBJ1-2; no firm D call. The V end lost 4 bases, the J end lost 4 bases, and 7 bases lay between the germline ends. The CDR3 length is 12 residues. CDR1 is SNHLY, CDR2 FYNNEI, per germline. CDR3 residues: CASSAAGYGYTF. Here the CDR3 DNA reads TGTGCCAGCAGTGCGGCCGGCTATGGCTACACCTTC.

V and J are TRBV4-2 and TRBJ1-1; TRBD1 might be the D (5 bases). CDR1 and CDR2 from the germline V gene are LGHNA and YNFKEQ. V dropped 1 base and J dropped 1 base, with 10 bases sitting between them. This CDR3 has 15 amino acids. CDR3 DNA: TGTGCCAGCAGCCAAGTCTCCGGGGGGAACACTGAAGCTTTCTTT. It codes for CASSQVSGGNTEAFF.

The chain is built from TRBV7-2 and TRBJ1-2, with 10 positions matching TRBD1. CDR3 length equals 16 residues. Per germline, CDR1 SGHTA and CDR2 FQGNSA. J was trimmed by 7 bases and V by 5 bases; bases with no gene match: 13. The DNA of the CDR3 is TGTGCCAGCAGCCCGACATCGGGACAGGGGCTGAGTGGCTACACCTTC. Its protein is CASSPTSGQGLSGYTF.

On this clone: With only one base between it and a far larger clone, this is likely a read error. The chain's CDR3 is CAGGDRGTGELFF. For the CDR3, the DNA is TGTGCCGGGGGGGACAGGGGTACCGGGGAGCTGTTTTTT. J is TRBJ2-2 and V is TRBV30, with TRBD1 matching 10 bases. The V segment lost 8 bases and the J segment 5 bases; nucleotides outside the gene matches: 5. The germline V gene has CDR1 GTSNPN and CDR2 SVGIG (reference sequence). The CDR3 loop spans 13 amino acids.

The chain employs TRBV5-1 and TRBJ1-3, with D perhaps TRBD1 (6 bases). CDR3 length equals 13 residues. CDR1 and CDR2 from the germline V gene are SGHRS and YFSETQ. V lost 4 bases and J 2 bases, leaving 7 bases between the germline ends. The CDR3 DNA follows: TGCGCCAGCAGCGCAGGGGCTGGAAACACCATATATTTT. As protein: CASSAGAGNTIYF.

The chain uses TRBV5-4 and TRBJ2-2; weak D call: TRBD1 (5 bases). CDR1 and CDR2 from the germline V gene are SGHNT and YYREEE (reference sequence). The CDR3 has 16 residues. Trimming left V 4 bases short and J 0 bases short, with 13 bases between. The CDR3 here is CASSTVTGSNTGELFF. As DNA, the CDR3 is TGTGCCAGCAGCACCGTTACAGGCTCGAACACCGGGGAGCTGTTTTTT.